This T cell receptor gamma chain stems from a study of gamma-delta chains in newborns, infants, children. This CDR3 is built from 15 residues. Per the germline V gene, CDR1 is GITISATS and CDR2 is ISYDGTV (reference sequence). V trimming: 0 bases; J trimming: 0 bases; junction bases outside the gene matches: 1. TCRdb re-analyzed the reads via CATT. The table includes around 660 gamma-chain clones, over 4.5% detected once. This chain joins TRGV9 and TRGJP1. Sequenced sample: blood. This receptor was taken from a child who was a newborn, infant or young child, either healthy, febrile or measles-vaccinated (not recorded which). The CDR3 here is CALWEVHTTGWFKIF. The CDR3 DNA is TGTGCCTTGTGGGAGGTGCATACCACTGGTTGGTTCAAGATATTT.